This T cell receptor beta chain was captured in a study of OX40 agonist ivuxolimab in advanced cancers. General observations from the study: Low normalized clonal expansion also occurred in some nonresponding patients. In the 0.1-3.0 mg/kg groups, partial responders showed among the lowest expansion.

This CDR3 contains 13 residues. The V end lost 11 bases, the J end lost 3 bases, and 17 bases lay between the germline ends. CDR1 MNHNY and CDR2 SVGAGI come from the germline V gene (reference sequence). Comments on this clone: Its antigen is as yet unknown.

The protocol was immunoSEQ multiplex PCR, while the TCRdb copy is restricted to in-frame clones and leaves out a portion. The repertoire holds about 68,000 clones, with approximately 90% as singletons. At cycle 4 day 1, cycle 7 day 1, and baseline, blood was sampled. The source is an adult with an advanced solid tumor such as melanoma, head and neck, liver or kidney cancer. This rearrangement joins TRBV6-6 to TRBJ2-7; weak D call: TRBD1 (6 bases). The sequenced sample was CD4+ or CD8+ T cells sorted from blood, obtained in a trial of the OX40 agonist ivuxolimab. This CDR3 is CASDSPGDYEQYF. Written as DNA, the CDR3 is TGTGCCTCGGACAGCCCTGGGGACTACGAGCAGTACTTC.